Presented here are 24 T cell receptor beta chains from one specimen sequenced in a study of T cell clonotyping in hematopoietic cell transplantation. The assay was immunoSEQ multiplex PCR, and TCRdb's table has in-frame clones only and misses some. Found here are 4,500 to 5,000 clones, about 90% of them singletons; the top ten hold around 4.6%. The sequenced sample was peripheral blood mononuclear cells. Receptors originate from a man aged 35 to 55 in good health. Some clones in this sample may be carry-over from other donors' samples.

The chain recombines TRBV6-6 with TRBJ2-7, with 9 bases matching TRBD1. The junction had 6 bases not matched to a gene; V was cut back by 5 bases and J by 4 bases. Looked up from germline, CDR1 is MNHNY and CDR2 is SVGAGI (reference sequence). CDR3 length equals 14 residues. CDR3 region: CASSPGTGRYEQYF. The CDR3 DNA follows: TGTGCCAGCAGTCCCGGGACAGGGAGGTACGAGCAGTACTTC.

This rearrangement joins TRBV28 to TRBJ2-7; D perhaps matches TRBD1 (6 bases). Looked up from germline, CDR1 is MDHEN and CDR2 is SYDVKM. CDR3 length: 14 amino acids. Trimming shortened V by 6 bases and J by 4 bases, and 16 bases separated the two germline ends. CDR3 sequence: CASRSFTGKYEQYF. The CDR3 DNA is TGTGCCAGCAGATCCTTCACAGGGAAGTACGAGCAGTACTTC.

The J gene is TRBJ1-1, the V gene TRBV2; D is uncertain. The CDR3 has 13 residues. Germline V gene sequence: CDR1 SNHLY, CDR2 FYNNEI. V lost 2 bases and J 6 bases, leaving 10 bases between the germline ends. The CDR3, as DNA: TGTGCCAGCAGTGAAAGGGCAGGCCCTGAAGCTTTCTTT. It specifies CASSERAGPEAFF.

The J gene is TRBJ2-1, the V gene TRBV5-1; D call uncertain. Germline assignment: CDR1 SGHRS and CDR2 YFSETQ. The CDR3 contains 11 residues. Trimming cost V 0 bases and J 10 bases, with 5 bases left between them. Here the CDR3 reads CASSLVGEQFF. CDR3 nucleotides: TGCGCCAGCAGCTTGGTGGGGGAGCAGTTCTTC.

V is TRBV5-5 and J is TRBJ2-4; maybe TRBD1 (5 bases). The CDR3 is made up of 13 amino acids. Germline assignment: CDR1 SGHKS and CDR2 YYEKEE (reference sequence). Trimming shortened V by 0 bases and J by 7 bases, and 8 bases separated the two germline ends. The CDR3 loop is CASSLGGWNIQYF. The CDR3 DNA reads TGTGCCAGCAGCTTGGGGGGCTGGAACATTCAGTACTTC. Filled out from reference TRBV5-5 and TRBJ2-4, the complete variable domain reads DAGVTQSPTHLIKTRGQQVTLRCSPISGHKSVSWYQQVLGQGPQFIFQYYEKEERGRGNFPDRFSARQFPNYSSELNVNALLLGDSALYLCASSLGGWNIQYFGAGTRLSVL.

The chain has TRBV10-3 and TRBJ1-1, with a possible D match to TRBD1 (5 bases). Trimming pared 4 bases from V and 6 bases from J, leaving 12 bases between. From germline, CDR1 is ENHRY and CDR2 SYGVKD. The CDR3 loop spans 13 amino acids. CDR3 sequence (DNA): TGTGCCATCAGTGCGCAGGGCACCCCTGAAGCTTTCTTT. Residues: CAISAQGTPEAFF.

The V and J genes are TRBV7-6 and TRBJ1-4; D ambiguous. CDR1 is SGHVS, CDR2 FNYEAQ, per germline. V dropped 3 bases and J dropped 7 bases, with 9 bases sitting between them. This CDR3 is 13 amino acids long. CDR3 bases: TGTGCCAGCAGCTTTGTTGCGGGTGAAAAACTGTTTTTT. It encodes CASSFVAGEKLFF.

V and J are TRBV9 and TRBJ2-7, with TRBD1 as a possible D gene (5 bases). Looked up from germline, CDR1 is SGDLS and CDR2 is YYNGEE. There are 15 residues in the CDR3. The ends were cut back, 4 bases at V and 4 bases at J, with 18 bases in the middle. The CDR3 DNA sequence: TGTGCCAGCAGCCTGACAGTGGATAACGCTTACGAGCAGTACTTC. It yields the protein CASSLTVDNAYEQYF.

This clone has just one count. This chain links TRBV9 with TRBJ1-1; D not resolved. The V and J ends lost 2 bases and 5 bases respectively, with 13 bases between them. This CDR3 region has 14 residues. CDR1 SGDLS and CDR2 YYNGEE come from the germline V gene. In nucleotides, the CDR3 is TGTGCCAGCAGCGTTTTTACGTCCGGAACTGAAGCTTTCTTT. The encoded protein is CASSVFTSGTEAFF.

V usage is TRBV10-3 and J usage is TRBJ2-7; 13 nucleotides line up with TRBD2. The germline gives CDR1 ENHRY, CDR2 SYGVKD. The CDR3 length is 14 residues. Losses at the gene ends were 7 bases for V and 4 bases for J; bases not matched to a gene: 4. The CDR3: CAITMGLAGYEQYF. CDR3 DNA: TGTGCCATCACAATGGGACTAGCGGGATACGAGCAGTACTTC.

The chain carries TRBV27 and TRBJ1-2, with D perhaps matching TRBD1 (6 bases). The CDR3 spans 15 residues. Trimming removed 2 bases from V and 2 bases from J, with 12 bases in between. CDR1 is MNHEY, CDR2 SMNVEV, per germline (reference sequence). The CDR3: CASSLGGGANYGYTF. The CDR3 nucleotides are TGTGCCAGCAGTTTAGGGGGCGGAGCAAACTATGGCTACACCTTC.

This chain links TRBV13 with TRBJ2-7, with a weak D call TRBD1 (6 bases). CDR1 and CDR2 from the germline V gene are PRHDT and FYEKMQ (reference sequence). V was shortened by 4 bases and J by 4 bases, with 8 bases between the two germline ends. This CDR3 is built from 12 residues. CDR3 sequence (DNA): TGTGCCAGCAGCTCGGACAGATACGAGCAGTACTTC. Its protein product is CASSSDRYEQYF. Based on the CDR3 plus reference TRBV13 and TRBJ2-7, the full variable domain is AAGVIQSPRHLIKEKRETATLKCYPIPRHDTVYWYQQGPGQDPQFLISFYEKMQSDKGSIPDRFSAQQFSDYHSELNMSSLELGDSALYFCASSSDRYEQYFGPGTRLTVT.

V usage is TRBV7-8 and J usage is TRBJ1-1, with 8 bases aligning to TRBD1. The CDR3 length is 17 residues. Germline V gives CDR1 SGHVS, CDR2 FQNEAQ. After removal of 5 bases from V and 5 bases from J, the junction contained 16 bases not matched to a gene. The CDR3 DNA reads TGTGCCAGCAGCCCAAGGACAGGGACGGGGGCCCCTACTGAAGCTTTCTTT. Its protein product is CASSPRTGTGAPTEAFF.

DNA for the CDR3: TGTGCCAGCAGCTTAGCTCGGGGCAGCTCCTACGAGCAGTACTTC. This codes for CASSLARGSSYEQYF. The V and J genes are TRBV11-2 and TRBJ2-7; D is tentatively TRBD1 or TRBD2 (5 bases each). Looked up from germline, CDR1 is SGHAT and CDR2 is FQNNGV. The CDR3 consists of 15 residues. The V end lost 1 base, the J end lost 0 bases, and 10 bases lay between the germline ends.

The chain joins TRBV5-4 to TRBJ1-3; TRBD1 aligns across 9 bases. In germline, CDR1 is SGHNT, CDR2 YYREEE (reference sequence). This CDR3 is 16 amino acids long. V was pared by 4 bases and J by 1 base, with 6 bases of the junction left unmatched. The DNA for the CDR3 is TGTGCCAGCAGCATACTAGGGACAGGGTCTGGAAACACCATATATTTT. Encoded protein: CASSILGTGSGNTIYF.

V and J are TRBV10-2 and TRBJ2-2, with TRBD1 as a possible D gene (6 bases). V lost 6 bases and J 2 bases, leaving 10 bases between the germline ends. The CDR3 covers 14 residues. From germline, CDR1 is WSHSY and CDR2 SAAADI. The CDR3 here is CASRRGSNTGELFF. The CDR3 bases are TGCGCCAGCAGGAGGGGGTCAAACACCGGGGAGCTGTTTTTT.

The CDR3 DNA is TGTGCCACTGCCCCTAGCGGGCCCACAGATACGCAGTATTTT. The encoded protein is CATAPSGPTDTQYF. The V and J genes are TRBV19 and TRBJ2-3; TRBD2 matches 8 bases. CDR3 length: 14 amino acids. V was pared by 10 bases and J by 2 bases, with 8 bases of the junction left unmatched. In germline, CDR1 is LNHDA, CDR2 SQIVND (reference sequence). The whole variable domain, remainder taken from reference TRBV19 and TRBJ2-3, is DGGITQSPKYLFRKEGQNVTLSCEQNLNHDAMYWYRQDPGQGLRLIYYSQIVNDFQKGDIAEGYSVSREKKESFPLTVTSAQKNPTAFYLCATAPSGPTDTQYFGPGTRLTVL.

The rearrangement joins TRBV27 to TRBJ2-1; D gene ambiguous. V lost 5 bases, J lost 7 bases, and 9 bases lay in between. This CDR3 has 12 amino acids. Looked up from germline, CDR1 is MNHEY and CDR2 is SMNVEV (reference sequence). CDR3 region: CASSTPPNEQFF. The CDR3 DNA reads as TGTGCCAGCAGTACCCCGCCGAATGAGCAGTTCTTC.

This rearrangement joins TRBV18 to TRBJ2-7; possibly TRBD2 for D (7 bases). This CDR3 contains 14 residues. Between the trimmed V and J ends, which lost 3 bases and 5 bases, there was a span of 14 bases. CDR1 KGHSH and CDR2 LQKENI come from the germline V gene. CDR3 DNA: TGTGCCAGCTCACCGAGGGGGGGAAACCACGAGCAGTACTTC. This encodes CASSPRGGNHEQYF.

As DNA, the CDR3 is TGTGCCAGCAGCTCGGGGGGGGGAACAGGATCCACTGAAGCTTTCTTT. It codes for CASSSGGGTGSTEAFF. The chain carries TRBV7-8 and TRBJ1-1; tentative D call: TRBD1 (5 bases). Trimming removed 4 bases from V and 4 bases from J, with 19 bases in between. The CDR3 has 16 residues. CDR1 is SGHVS and CDR2 is FQNEAQ in the germline V gene.

The chain couples TRBV5-4 to TRBJ2-7; D is undetermined. Trimming removed 2 bases from V and 0 bases from J, with 6 bases in between. Germline values: CDR1 SGHNT, CDR2 YYREEE (reference sequence). The CDR3 is 13 residues long. The CDR3 DNA reads TGTGCCAGCAGCTTTGGCAGCTCCTACGAGCAGTACTTC. Residues: CASSFGSSYEQYF.

This clone was detected a few times. One end of the junction fails to match germline, which may point to a read error. The CDR3 DNA reads as TGTGCCAGCAGTGAACGGCGGCTAGCGGGGGGCAAGGACTTC. Protein product: CASSERRLAGGKDF. The chain joins TRBV2 to TRBJ2-7, with TRBD2 matching over 11 bases. Germline lookup yields CDR1 SNHLY and CDR2 FYNNEI. CDR3 length: 14 residues.

In DNA form, the CDR3 reads TGTGCCACCAGCAGAGATCTTGGAATGACGGGTAACACTGAAGCTTTCTTT. This translates into CATSRDLGMTGNTEAFF. The chain employs TRBV15 and TRBJ1-1; D gene ambiguous. V was clipped by 0 bases and J by 2 bases, with 16 bases between them. The CDR3 length is 17 residues. The germline V gene encodes CDR1 LNHNV and CDR2 YYDKDF (reference sequence).

The chain couples TRBV7-9 to TRBJ1-2, with D possibly matching TRBD1 (5 bases). CDR3 length: 13 residues. Germline lookup yields CDR1 SEHNR and CDR2 FQNEAQ (reference sequence). Trimming removed 3 bases at V and 6 bases at J, with 11 bases between. CDR3 sequence: CASSFRQGDGYTF. CDR3 DNA sequence: TGTGCCAGCAGCTTTAGGCAGGGTGATGGCTACACCTTC.